This T cell receptor (beta chain) stems from a study of spatial heterogeneity in lung cancer. Germline CDR1 SNHLY, CDR2 FYNNEI. The CDR3 totals 15 residues. The germline V and J ends were trimmed by 4 bases and 3 bases, with 15 bases remaining between them. The time point is: sample taken at primary tumor resection. TCRdb redid the calling of the 5' RACE reads with MiXCR, one entry per CDR3 protein. The top ten hold over 12% of the sample, which has around 63,000 distinct CDR3 sequences, about 6.3% seen once. The sample holds a few counts of this clonotype. The sequence was collected from a female donor with early-stage non-small cell lung cancer. This specimen was PBMCs, taken at surgery. This chain links TRBV2 with TRBJ1-2, with D possibly matching TRBD1 (6 bases). Here the CDR3 reads CASSVGQKDYYGYTF. The CDR3 DNA is TGTGCCAGCAGTGTCGGACAGAAAGATTACTATGGCTACACCTTC.